These 30 T cell receptor beta chains originate from one sample sequenced in a study. TCRdb fed the 5' RACE reads into MiXCR, producing one record per CDR3 protein. The sample records approximately 47,000 distinct CDR3 sequences, roughly 28% being singletons. The sequencing sample was made of naive CD4+ T cells sorted from blood. The subset was: naive CD4+ T cells, CD4+CD45RA+CD25-. The receptors were sampled from a female donor with breast cancer.

This clonotype has more than one count but fewer than ten. The V call is TRBV3-1, the J call TRBJ2-7; no firm D call. CDR3 length equals 12 residues. The V gene lost 2 bases and the J gene lost 6 bases, with 8 bases spanning the gap. CDR1 is LGHDT and CDR2 is YNNKEL in the germline V gene (reference sequence). The CDR3 DNA reads TGTGCCAGCAGCCAAACTCATTCCGAGCAGTACTTC. Translated, it gives CASSQTHSEQYF.

This clonotype was seen ten or more times. J is TRBJ2-7 and V is TRBV29-1; D remains ambiguous. V was cut by 7 bases and J by 6 bases, with 13 bases left in between. Germline V gene sequence: CDR1 SQVTM, CDR2 ANQGSEA. The CDR3 consists of 11 residues. CDR3 in amino acids: CSAGWLREQYF. The CDR3 nucleotides read TGCAGCGCTGGCTGGTTACGCGAGCAGTACTTC.

This clonotype has only a few counts. The chain carries TRBV20-1 and TRBJ2-7; 7 positions match TRBD1. CDR3 size: 15 residues. Germline trimming cut 1 base from V and 9 bases from J; bases unmatched to any gene: 15. Germline CDR1 and CDR2: DFQATT and SNEGSKA (reference sequence). The CDR3 DNA is TGCAGTGCTAGAGCTTTGGGCAGGGGGAAGCACGGGCAGTACTTC. Amino acids: CSARALGRGKHGQYF.

The rearrangement uses TRBV4-1 and TRBJ2-2; D uncertain. CDR1 is MGHRA and CDR2 is YSYEKL in the germline V gene. The CDR3 is 18 amino acids. The V gene lost 4 bases and the J gene lost 7 bases, with 25 bases spanning the gap. CDR3 coding DNA: TGCGCCAGCAGCCTCCCCAACCCCGGCGCGCGCGGTCGCGGGGAGCTGTTTTTT. It codes for CASSLPNPGARGRGELFF.

In the case of this clonotype: The junction differs from germline at one of its ends, possibly a read error. V and J are TRBV7-9 and TRBJ1-1, with D unresolved. Germline CDR1 SEHNR, CDR2 FQNEAQ (reference sequence). CDR3 length: 14 residues. The CDR3 region has the DNA TGTGCCAGAAGCTTAATTGGCTCGAACACTGAAGCTTTCTTT. It is translated as CARSLIGSNTEAFF.

This clonotype was detected ten times or more. V gene TRBV29-1 combines with J gene TRBJ2-7; no definite D call. The V gene's germline CDR1 is SQVTM and CDR2 ANQGSEA. Trimming pared 0 bases from V and 2 bases from J, leaving 14 bases between. The CDR3 has 15 residues. CDR3 sequence reads: CSVEDSGSRAYEQYF. The CDR3 nucleotides read TGCAGCGTTGAAGATAGTGGTAGTAGAGCCTACGAGCAGTACTTC.

This clonotype showed up just a few times. This CDR3 is CASSKDGQGGTGELFF. For the CDR3, the DNA is TGCGCCAGCAGCAAGGACGGCCAAGGAGGCACCGGGGAGCTGTTTTTT. The V gene is TRBV5-1, the J gene TRBJ2-2, with D tentatively TRBD2 (5 bases). The CDR3 spans 16 residues. Per the germline V gene, CDR1 is SGHRS and CDR2 is YFSETQ. Trimming cost V 4 bases and J 4 bases, with 17 bases left between them.

This clonotype was recorded at least ten times. The V and J genes are TRBV6-5 and TRBJ1-1; TRBD1 aligns across 8 bases. With V trimmed by 5 bases and J by 6 bases, 14 bases remained unmatched. The CDR3 totals 16 residues. Germline assignment: CDR1 MNHEY and CDR2 SVGAGI. CDR3 sequence reads: CASSQLPGQGASEAFF. The CDR3 DNA follows: TGTGCCAGCAGTCAGTTACCCGGGCAGGGGGCTTCTGAAGCTTTCTTT.

This clonotype has at least ten counts. The chain links TRBV20-1 to TRBJ1-1, with 10 bases lining up with TRBD1. The germline gives CDR1 DFQATT, CDR2 SNEGSKA (reference sequence). Trimming took 6 bases from V and 8 from J; bases not matched to a gene: 6. This CDR3 spans 12 amino acids. CDR3 DNA: TGCAGTGCCTCACCGGGACAGGGGGAAGCTTTCTTT. Protein sequence: CSASPGQGEAFF.

This clonotype was counted between two and nine times. V is TRBV10-3 and J is TRBJ2-3; TRBD2 aligns across 10 bases. Germline V gene data show CDR1 as ENHRY and CDR2 as SYGVKD. This CDR3 has 14 residues. J lost 2 bases, V lost 8 bases, and 4 bases had no gene match. The CDR3 DNA follows: TGTGCCATCCGGACTAGCGGTCACACAGATACGCAGTATTTT. Its protein is CAIRTSGHTDTQYF.

This clonotype was seen only a few times. The chain joins TRBV7-8 to TRBJ2-1; 12 positions agree with TRBD2. This CDR3 spans 17 amino acids. CDR1 SGHVS and CDR2 FQNEAQ come from the germline V gene. V trimming: 3 bases; J trimming: 7 bases; junction bases outside the gene matches: 10. CDR3 loop: CASSFRRLAGELNEQFF. CDR3 bases: TGTGCCAGCAGCTTTCGCCGACTAGCGGGAGAATTAAATGAGCAGTTCTTC. The full variable domain, completed using reference TRBV7-8 and TRBJ2-1, is GAGVSQSPRYKVAKRGQDVALRCDPISGHVSLFWYQQALGQGPEFLTYFQNEAQLDKSGLPSDRFFAERPEGSVSTLKIQRTQQEDSAVYLCASSFRRLAGELNEQFFGPGTRLTVL.

This clonotype has a single count. The gene calls are TRBV9 and TRBJ2-5; 9 bases fit TRBD1. Germline V lookup: CDR1 SGDLS, CDR2 YYNGEE. This CDR3 region has 16 residues. Losses at the gene ends were 0 bases for V and 5 bases for J; bases not matched to a gene: 8. The CDR3, as DNA: TGTGCCAGCAGCGTAGATGGACAGGGGATAAAGGAGACCCAGTACTTC. Its protein is CASSVDGQGIKETQYF.

The chain is built from TRBV28 and TRBJ2-2, with 8 bases aligning to TRBD1. The germline V gene has CDR1 MDHEN and CDR2 SYDVKM. After removal of 6 bases from V and 5 bases from J, the junction contained 5 bases not matched to a gene. This CDR3 spans 14 amino acids. The DNA for the CDR3 is TGTGCCAGCAGACAGGGGGGACCTACCGGGGAGCTGTTTTTT. This encodes CASRQGGPTGELFF.

With respect to this clonotype: The junction departs from germline at one end; a sequencing error may be responsible. CDR3 residues: CARSHWDGGSPLHF. CDR3 coding DNA: TGCGCCCGCAGCCATTGGGACGGTGGCTCACCCCTCCACTTT. This rearrangement joins TRBV4-3 to TRBJ1-6; weak D call: TRBD1 (5 bases). The CDR3 is 14 amino acids. Per the germline V gene, CDR1 is LGHNA and CDR2 is YSLEER.

This clonotype was detected ten times or more. CDR3 in DNA: TGCAGCGCGAACAGGGGCTTGAACACTGAAGCTTTCTTT. Its protein product is CSANRGLNTEAFF. The chain employs TRBV29-1 and TRBJ1-1; TRBD1 agrees at 7 bases. Looked up from germline, CDR1 is SQVTM and CDR2 is ANQGSEA. V trimming: 7 bases; J trimming: 0 bases; junction bases outside the gene matches: 5. The CDR3 has 13 amino acids.

This clonotype was detected many times. V and J are TRBV7-2 and TRBJ2-5; D is undetermined. This CDR3 contains 14 residues. Germline V lookup: CDR1 SGHTA, CDR2 FQGNSA. The V end lost 3 bases, the J end lost 2 bases, and 10 bases lay between the germline ends. This CDR3 reads CASSFLWGQETQYF. The CDR3 DNA is TGTGCCAGCAGCTTTCTCTGGGGACAAGAGACCCAGTACTTC.

This clonotype was counted between two and nine times. The chain links TRBV15 to TRBJ2-2; 7 positions match TRBD1. The CDR3 has 16 residues. The V gene's germline CDR1 is LNHNV and CDR2 YYDKDF (reference sequence). V lost 0 bases and J lost 6; bases outside the gene matches: 7. CDR3 sequence (DNA): TGTGCCACCAGCAGAGATGAGTCAAGGGGGCCCGGGGAGCTGTTTTTT. Amino acid sequence: CATSRDESRGPGELFF.

By share, this clonotype counts as medium-sized. The gene calls are TRBV5-1 and TRBJ2-3, with unresolved D. CDR3 length equals 16 residues. V lost 0 bases, J lost 4 bases, and 15 bases lay in between. Germline-derived CDR1 and CDR2 are SGHRS and YFSETQ. DNA of the CDR3: TGCGCCAGCAGCTTGGGAATCAGTCCCTCCGCAGATACGCAGTATTTT. This codes for CASSLGISPSADTQYF.

The CDR3 is CSAIIGGASTDTQYF. The CDR3 DNA is TGCAGTGCTATTATCGGGGGGGCTAGCACAGATACGCAGTATTTT. The V and J genes are TRBV20-1 and TRBJ2-3, with TRBD2 matching 8 bases. Germline V lookup: CDR1 DFQATT, CDR2 SNEGSKA (reference sequence). With V trimmed by 4 bases and J by 0 bases, 6 bases remained unmatched. CDR3 length: 15 residues.

V is TRBV18 and J is TRBJ2-3; weak D call: TRBD2 (5 bases). The germline V gene has CDR1 KGHSH and CDR2 LQKENI. Trimming removed 4 bases at V and 6 bases at J, with 8 bases between. CDR3 length: 12 residues. CDR3: CASSRERDTQYF. In nucleotides, the CDR3 is TGTGCCAGCTCACGCGAGCGGGATACGCAGTATTTT.

This clonotype has ten or more counts. The genes are TRBV5-1 and TRBJ1-1; 9 bases map to TRBD1. Per the germline V gene, CDR1 is SGHRS and CDR2 is YFSETQ. This CDR3 is built from 15 residues. Trimming at V came to 4 bases and at J to 6 bases, leaving 10 bases not matched to a gene. The CDR3 reads CASSPRTGETAEAFF. The DNA of the CDR3 is TGCGCCAGCAGCCCCCGGACAGGGGAGACGGCTGAAGCTTTCTTT. The whole variable domain, remainder taken from reference TRBV5-1 and TRBJ1-1, is KAGVTQTPRYLIKTRGQQVTLSCSPISGHRSVSWYQQTPGQGLQFLFEYFSETQRNKGNFPGRFSGRQFSNSRSEMNVSTLELGDSALYLCASSPRTGETAEAFFGQGTRLTVV.

The rearrangement uses TRBV6-1 and TRBJ1-5; D is unclear. The CDR3 covers 13 residues. Germline CDR1 reads MNHNS; CDR2 reads SASEGT. The V end was cut by 5 bases, the J end by 9 bases, with 14 bases between. CDR3 bases: TGTGCCAGCAGTCTGGAGGATGAACGGCCCCAGCATTTT. Protein: CASSLEDERPQHF.

This clonotype was observed at least ten times. J is TRBJ2-3 and V is TRBV20-1, with D unclear. Looked up from germline, CDR1 is DFQATT and CDR2 is SNEGSKA (reference sequence). This CDR3 is built from 12 residues. V dropped 6 bases and J dropped 4 bases, with 11 bases sitting between them. This chain's CDR3 is CSALSSADTQYF. CDR3 bases: TGCAGTGCGCTGTCCAGCGCAGATACGCAGTATTTT.

A note on this clonotype: A junction boundary mismatches the germline segment, possibly from a read error. V and J are TRBV10-3 and TRBJ2-7; D gene uncertain. This CDR3 region has 15 residues. Germline values: CDR1 ENHRY, CDR2 SYGVKD. CDR3 sequence: CATSEPKLDRYEQYF. The DNA of the CDR3 is TGTGCCACCAGTGAGCCAAAACTGGACCGCTACGAGCAGTACTTC.

The J gene is TRBJ1-5, the V gene TRBV5-1; the match to TRBD1 covers 10 bases. From germline, CDR1 is SGHRS and CDR2 YFSETQ. The CDR3 consists of 18 residues. V lost 1 base, J lost 3 bases, and 10 bases stayed unmatched. CDR3 protein: CASSLMTGDRGTNQPQHF. The CDR3 nucleotides are TGCGCCAGCAGCTTGATGACGGGGGACAGGGGAACCAATCAGCCCCAGCATTTT.

The chain uses TRBV20-1 and TRBJ2-3; unclear D gene. V dropped 5 bases and J dropped 1 base, with 13 bases sitting between them. The CDR3 loop spans 14 amino acids. In germline, CDR1 is DFQATT, CDR2 SNEGSKA (reference sequence). The CDR3 DNA reads as TGCAGTGCTGTCTCCCCCTTTGGCACAGATACGCAGTATTTT. Residues: CSAVSPFGTDTQYF.

The chain links TRBV15 to TRBJ1-2, with 7 nucleotides matching TRBD1. The CDR3 runs 15 residues. The J segment lost 3 bases and the V segment lost 2 bases, leaving 6 bases of the junction unmatched. CDR1 LNHNV and CDR2 YYDKDF come from the germline V gene (reference sequence). CDR3 sequence reads: CATSRSDGTDYGYTF. CDR3 nucleotide sequence: TGTGCCACCAGCAGAAGCGATGGGACAGACTATGGCTACACCTTC.

This clonotype was seen more than once but under ten times. The chain is built from TRBV7-9 and TRBJ1-2, with 7 bases fitting TRBD1. This CDR3 comprises 12 residues. The trim removed 7 bases at V and 4 bases at J, leaving 3 bases unmatched. CDR1 is SEHNR and CDR2 is FQNEAQ in the germline V gene (reference sequence). CDR3 coding DNA: TGTGCCAGCACCCCAGGGGGCTATGGCTACACCTTC. Translation gives CASTPGGYGYTF.

The V gene is TRBV7-3, the J gene TRBJ2-3, with no clear D. The germline V gene encodes CDR1 SGHTA and CDR2 FQGTGA. There are 14 residues in the CDR3. Trimming shortened V by 3 bases and J by 2 bases, and 9 bases separated the two germline ends. CDR3 amino acids: CASSFHWSTDTQYF. The CDR3 nucleotides read TGTGCCAGCAGCTTTCACTGGTCCACAGATACGCAGTATTTT.

This clonotype was observed at least ten times. This chain uses TRBV5-1 with TRBJ2-1; D not certain. There are 14 residues in the CDR3. Trimming took off 3 bases at V and 6 bases at J, with 13 bases between the two ends. CDR1 and CDR2 from the germline V gene are SGHRS and YFSETQ. The CDR3 DNA is TGCGCCAGCAGCTCCGGCCCTTTCCGCAATGAGCAGTTCTTC. Its translation is CASSSGPFRNEQFF.